A single sample is the source of the 15 T cell receptor beta chains below, sequenced in a study of cytomegalovirus exposure and HLA in healthy donors. In the PCR, 60 Vbeta and 13 Jbeta primers were used. Here immunoSEQ multiplex PCR was the method, and the copy in TCRdb shows in-frame clones only, minus some. The table shows fewer than 350,000 clones, with 85% to 90% occurring only once. Material: PBMCs. The receptors here all came from a woman aged 18 to 35 in good health and CMV-seronegative.

CDR3 nucleotides: TGTGCCAGTAGTATAGAAGGTCCGGGTATCTATAATTCACCCCTCCACTTT. Protein: CASSIEGPGIYNSPLHF. The chain joins TRBV19 to TRBJ1-6; D uncertain. Germline V gene data show CDR1 as LNHDA and CDR2 as SQIVND (reference sequence). V gave up 0 bases and J gave up 3 bases, with 12 bases separating them. The CDR3 consists of 17 residues.

The rearrangement uses TRBV29-1 and TRBJ1-2, with a weak D call TRBD1 (5 bases). The CDR3 has 12 residues. Germline lookup yields CDR1 SQVTM and CDR2 ANQGSEA. V lost 6 bases and J lost 7, with 15 bases in between. CDR3 sequence (DNA): TGCAGCGTCTTCACCGCAGGGATTGGCTACACCTTC. This translates into CSVFTAGIGYTF.

The gene calls are TRBV9 and TRBJ2-2, with D perhaps TRBD1 (5 bases). CDR1 is SGDLS, CDR2 YYNGEE, per germline. The ends were cut back, 6 bases at V and 1 base at J, with 7 bases in the middle. This CDR3 contains 13 residues. The CDR3, as DNA: TGTGCCAGCAATGACAGGAACACCGGGGAGCTGTTTTTT. Amino acid sequence: CASNDRNTGELFF.

The rearrangement uses TRBV11-2 and TRBJ2-3, with 9 positions matching TRBD1. The CDR3 has 15 amino acids. Trimming took 4 bases from V and 0 from J; bases not matched to a gene: 2. Looked up from germline, CDR1 is SGHAT and CDR2 is FQNNGV. The CDR3 DNA sequence: TGTGCCAGCAGCTCACAGGGGGCGAGCACAGATACGCAGTATTTT. Translating gives CASSSQGASTDTQYF.

V is TRBV10-1 and J is TRBJ1-6, with 9 bases lining up with TRBD1. This CDR3 is 15 amino acids long. CDR1 WNHNN and CDR2 SYGVQD come from the germline V gene (reference sequence). Trimming at V came to 0 bases and at J to 7 bases, leaving 1 base not matched to a gene. The CDR3 DNA is TGCGCCAGCAGTGAGTCCGACAGGGGGAATTCACCCCTCCACTTT. Protein sequence: CASSESDRGNSPLHF.

The V call is TRBV6-1, the J call TRBJ1-4; TRBD1 matches at 9 bases. The CDR3 extends over 15 amino acids. Trimming cost V 6 bases and J 1 base; bases outside gene matches: 3. CDR1 MNHNS and CDR2 SASEGT come from the germline V gene. The CDR3 here is CASSRQGETNEKLFF. In nucleotides, the CDR3 is TGTGCCAGCAGCCGACAGGGGGAAACTAATGAAAAACTGTTTTTT.

The V and J genes are TRBV9 and TRBJ1-2; a weak D match, TRBD1 (6 bases). The CDR3 has 14 amino acids. Per germline, CDR1 SGDLS and CDR2 YYNGEE. Trimming cost V 3 bases and J 0 bases, with 9 bases left between them. The CDR3 nucleotides read TGTGCCAGCAGCGAGGGGGGGACTAACTATGGCTACACCTTC. Amino acid sequence: CASSEGGTNYGYTF.

This clone occurred once. The rearrangement links TRBV11-2 to TRBJ2-6, with TRBD1 matching 9 bases. V lost 3 bases to trimming and J lost 3 bases; unmatched junction nucleotides: 6. The CDR3 extends over 17 amino acids. CDR1 and CDR2 (germline): SGHAT, FQNNGV. CDR3 amino acids: CASSLGTGGSGANVLTF. In DNA, the CDR3 is TGTGCCAGCAGCTTGGGCACAGGGGGCAGTGGGGCCAACGTCCTGACTTTC.

The CDR3 bases are TGTGCCAGCAGCTTAGGGGGTAGCGGGGGGGCCCGGGAGACCCAGTACTTC. This gives the protein CASSLGGSGGARETQYF. The V gene is TRBV11-2, the J gene TRBJ2-5; 11 bases agree with TRBD2. The CDR3 sequence is 17 residues long. The V gene's germline CDR1 is SGHAT and CDR2 FQNNGV. Losses at the gene ends were 1 base for V and 5 bases for J; bases not matched to a gene: 9.

This clone appeared a single time. The V and J genes are TRBV7-2 and TRBJ2-7; TRBD2 agrees at 8 bases. V lost 2 bases, J lost 3 bases, and 6 bases stayed unmatched. CDR3 length: 15 amino acids. The V gene's germline CDR1 is SGHTA and CDR2 FQGNSA. CDR3 amino acids: CASSLLRGAYYEQYF. CDR3 in DNA: TGTGCCAGCAGCTTATTGCGGGGGGCCTACTACGAGCAGTACTTC.

The chain carries TRBV5-4 and TRBJ2-6; D might be TRBD2 (5 bases). The CDR3 has 16 amino acids. V was pared by 4 bases and J by 0 bases, with 11 bases between. Germline V gives CDR1 SGHNT, CDR2 YYREEE (reference sequence). The CDR3 nucleotides read TGTGCCAGCAGCGCGGGTCTTAACTCTGGGGCCAACGTCCTGACTTTC. Its translation: CASSAGLNSGANVLTF.

The rearrangement joins TRBV9 to TRBJ2-7; tentative D call: TRBD2 (6 bases). This CDR3 contains 15 residues. Trimming pared 1 base from V and 2 bases from J, leaving 13 bases between. Germline V lookup: CDR1 SGDLS, CDR2 YYNGEE. CDR3 sequence: CASSVLPGLPYEQYF. CDR3 in DNA: TGTGCCAGCAGCGTACTCCCGGGACTTCCCTACGAGCAGTACTTC.

The genes are TRBV9 and TRBJ1-6; the D gene is possibly TRBD1 (6 bases). The CDR3 has 16 residues. Germline assignment: CDR1 SGDLS and CDR2 YYNGEE. V was clipped by 3 bases and J by 3 bases, with 13 bases between them. CDR3 in amino acids: CASSAPRQDYNSPLHF. The DNA of the CDR3 is TGTGCCAGCAGCGCACCTCGACAGGACTATAATTCACCCCTCCACTTT.

This clone appeared once. The rearrangement joins TRBV7-3 to TRBJ2-1; D possibly corresponds to TRBD2 (6 bases). Germline CDR1 and CDR2: SGHTA and FQGTGA. V lost 2 bases and J lost 4, with 9 bases in between. The CDR3 covers 14 residues. In nucleotides, the CDR3 is TGTGCCAGCAGCTTATTGGGACTGTACAATGAGCAGTTCTTC. This encodes CASSLLGLYNEQFF.

This clone was recorded a few times. The gene calls are TRBV6-5 and TRBJ1-6; 7 bases map to TRBD1. The V and J ends lost 5 bases and 10 bases, in that order; junction bases with no gene match: 8. Germline assignment: CDR1 MNHEY and CDR2 SVGAGI. The CDR3 contains 14 residues. CDR3 sequence: CASSEGAEVSPLHF. The CDR3 nucleotides read TGTGCCAGCAGTGAGGGGGCGGAGGTCTCACCCCTCCACTTT.